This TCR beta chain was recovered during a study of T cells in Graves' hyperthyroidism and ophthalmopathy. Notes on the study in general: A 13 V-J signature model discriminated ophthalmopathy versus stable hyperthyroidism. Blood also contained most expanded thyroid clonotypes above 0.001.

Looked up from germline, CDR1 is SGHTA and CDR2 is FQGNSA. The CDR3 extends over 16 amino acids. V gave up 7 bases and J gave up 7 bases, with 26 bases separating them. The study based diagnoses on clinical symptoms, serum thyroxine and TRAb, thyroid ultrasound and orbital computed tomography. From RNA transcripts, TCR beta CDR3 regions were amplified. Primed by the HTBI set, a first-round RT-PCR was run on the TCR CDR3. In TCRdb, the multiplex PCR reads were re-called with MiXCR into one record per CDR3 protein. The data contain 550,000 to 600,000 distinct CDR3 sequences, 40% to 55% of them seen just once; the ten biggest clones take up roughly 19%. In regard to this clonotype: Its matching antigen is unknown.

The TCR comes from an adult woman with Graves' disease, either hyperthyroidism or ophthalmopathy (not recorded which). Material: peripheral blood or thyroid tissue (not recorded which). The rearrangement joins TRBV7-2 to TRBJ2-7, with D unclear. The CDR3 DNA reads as TGTGCCAGCATCCGAGCCACCCGTTCCCCTTTCTGGGAGCAGTACTTC. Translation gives CASIRATRSPFWEQYF.